Listed here are 27 T cell receptor beta chains from one sample, sequenced in a study of identical twins. TCRdb re-called the 5' RACE reads through MiXCR, storing one row per CDR3 protein. The sample lists 250,000 or so distinct CDR3 sequences, 6.5% to 9.5% occurring once. The data also belong to a second study, concerning yellow fever vaccine responses in identical twins.

Specimen: CD8+ T cells sorted from blood. The receptors shown here come from a woman aged 18-29 years in good health.

This clonotype was seen many times. This chain joins TRBV6-2 or TRBV6-3 and TRBJ2-1, with D perhaps matching TRBD2 (5 bases). CDR1 and CDR2 from the germline V gene are MNHEY and SVGEGT. The V gene lost 4 bases and the J gene lost 1 base, with 8 bases spanning the gap. This CDR3 region has 14 residues. The CDR3 protein is CASSFRGSYNEQFF. Here the CDR3 DNA reads TGTGCCAGCAGTTTCCGAGGGTCCTACAATGAGCAGTTCTTC.

J is TRBJ1-4 and V is TRBV7-9; D not resolved. In germline, CDR1 is SEHNR, CDR2 FQNEAQ (reference sequence). The CDR3 has 15 residues. Trimming took off 5 bases at V and 4 bases at J, with 14 bases between the two ends. In DNA, the CDR3 is TGTGCCAGCAGCCCCACCGGGAGCATTAATGAAAAACTGTTTTTT. The encoded protein is CASSPTGSINEKLFF. The variable domain in full, completed from reference TRBV7-9 and TRBJ1-4, reads DTGVSQNPRHKITKRGQNVTFRCDPISEHNRLYWYRQTLGQGPEFLTYFQNEAQLEKSRLLSDRFSAERPKGSFSTLEIQRTEQGDSAMYLCASSPTGSINEKLFFGSGTQLSVL.

The chain links TRBV14 to TRBJ1-1, with D unclear. The CDR3 is 13 residues long. Trimming cost V 2 bases and J 1 base, with 5 bases left between them. Germline V gene sequence: CDR1 SGHDN, CDR2 FVKESK. Here the CDR3 reads CASSQNTNTEAFF. The CDR3, as DNA: TGTGCCAGCAGCCAAAACACGAACACTGAAGCTTTCTTT.

The chain joins TRBV6-1 to TRBJ2-7, with TRBD2 matching 8 bases. V dropped 8 bases and J dropped 2; count of bases not matched to a gene: 8. From germline, CDR1 is MNHNS and CDR2 SASEGT. The CDR3 runs to 14 residues. This CDR3 reads CASWPRGVPYEQYF. In nucleotides, the CDR3 is TGTGCCAGCTGGCCGCGGGGGGTCCCCTACGAGCAGTACTTC.

This clonotype was counted ten times or more. The chain joins TRBV12-3 or TRBV12-4 to TRBJ2-7; D remains unclear. V shed 4 bases and J shed 4 bases, with 11 bases lying between them. The length of the CDR3 is 13 residues. CDR3: CASSSAHSYEQYF. CDR3 nucleotides: TGTGCCAGCAGTTCCGCCCACAGTTACGAGCAGTACTTC.

The chain combines TRBV27 with TRBJ2-3; tentative D call: TRBD2 (6 bases). From germline, CDR1 is MNHEY and CDR2 SMNVEV (reference sequence). Trimming stripped 0 bases from V and 1 base from J, with 8 bases between. There are 15 residues in the CDR3. CDR3 bases: TGTGCCAGCAGTTTATCCATAGCGGGCACAGATACGCAGTATTTT. This translates into CASSLSIAGTDTQYF.

The chain employs TRBV7-8 and TRBJ2-1, with D tentatively TRBD2 (5 bases). The V end lost 0 bases, the J end lost 7 bases, and 16 bases lay between the germline ends. The CDR3 runs 16 residues. Germline assignment: CDR1 SGHVS and CDR2 FQNEAQ. CDR3 region: CASSLALPSSWNEQFF. In DNA, the CDR3 is TGTGCCAGCAGCTTAGCTCTCCCTAGCTCTTGGAATGAGCAGTTCTTC.

This sequence joins TRBV16 and TRBJ1-5; TRBD1 matches 9 bases. J gave up 6 bases and V 2 bases, and 2 bases lay outside the gene matches. The CDR3 spans 14 residues. Looked up from germline, CDR1 is KGHSY and CDR2 is FQNENV. CDR3 loop: CASSQGQGSQPQHF. The CDR3 bases are TGTGCCAGCAGCCAAGGACAGGGGAGTCAGCCCCAGCATTTT.

The chain couples TRBV11-1 to TRBJ1-6, with D tentatively TRBD1 (6 bases). The CDR3 covers 15 residues. With 0 bases removed from V and 7 bases from J, the gap between germline ends came to 10 bases. Germline V gene sequence: CDR1 SGHAT, CDR2 FQDESV (reference sequence). CDR3 residues: CASSLAWGANSPLHF. CDR3 nucleotides: TGTGCCAGCAGCTTAGCATGGGGGGCGAATTCACCCCTCCACTTT.

The rearrangement joins TRBV27 to TRBJ1-5; D perhaps matches TRBD1 (6 bases). With 5 bases removed from V and 3 bases from J, the gap between germline ends came to 11 bases. CDR3 length: 14 amino acids. The germline gives CDR1 MNHEY, CDR2 SMNVEV (reference sequence). The CDR3 DNA follows: TGTGCCAGCAGTATTTCAGGGGACAATCAGCCCCAGCATTTT. Protein: CASSISGDNQPQHF.

This clonotype came up a few times. The chain employs TRBV29-1 and TRBJ2-1; D tentatively reads TRBD1 or TRBD2 (5 bases each). V lost 1 base, J lost 9 bases, and 19 bases lay in between. Germline CDR1 is SQVTM and CDR2 is ANQGSEA. The CDR3 sequence is 15 residues long. The CDR3, as DNA: TGCAGCGTTGAAGCTGGGACCATCCTGCAAAGTGAGCAGTTCTTC. Translating gives CSVEAGTILQSEQFF.

This clonotype was counted between two and nine times. The chain links TRBV7-9 to TRBJ2-3; maybe TRBD1 (7 bases). The CDR3 runs 15 residues. The V and J ends lost 5 bases and 2 bases respectively, with 14 bases between them. From germline, CDR1 is SEHNR and CDR2 FQNEAQ (reference sequence). CDR3 sequence: CASSRGTADTDTQYF. The CDR3 DNA reads as TGTGCCAGCAGCCGGGGGACAGCAGACACAGATACGCAGTATTTT.

This clonotype was picked up a small number of times. This rearrangement joins TRBV4-3 to TRBJ2-7; D gene uncertain. The CDR3 length is 13 residues. The germline CDR1 and CDR2 sequences are LGHNA and YSLEER. V lost 5 bases and J 6 bases, leaving 14 bases between the germline ends. The CDR3 bases are TGCGCCAGCAGCGACCGGGTCCTGGGCGAGCAGTACTTC. This gives the protein CASSDRVLGEQYF.

This clonotype was seen only a few times. This chain links TRBV7-9 with TRBJ2-7; no definite D call. The CDR3 extends over 13 amino acids. The germline gives CDR1 SEHNR, CDR2 FQNEAQ (reference sequence). Trimming removed 6 bases at V and 2 bases at J, with 11 bases between. The DNA for the CDR3 is TGTGCCAGCAGTGAAGGGAAGACCTACGAGCAGTACTTC. Translation gives CASSEGKTYEQYF.

CDR3 sequence reads: CASSYAGATYNEQFF. The CDR3 DNA sequence: TGTGCCAGCAGTTACGCGGGAGCAACCTACAATGAGCAGTTCTTC. J is TRBJ2-1 and V is TRBV6-2 or TRBV6-3; TRBD2 agrees at 7 bases. CDR1 MNHEY and CDR2 SVGEGT come from the germline V gene. The CDR3 spans 15 residues. Losses at the gene ends were 2 bases for V and 2 bases for J; bases not matched to a gene: 3.

V gene TRBV6-2 or TRBV6-3 combines with J gene TRBJ2-6; D is unresolved. Deletions cut 8 bases from V and 0 bases from J, with 11 bases between. CDR3 size: 15 residues. From germline, CDR1 is MNHEY and CDR2 SVGEGT. The CDR3 DNA is TGTGCCAGCGGCGGTGACGACTCTGGGGCCAACGTCCTGACTTTC. This codes for CASGGDDSGANVLTF.

The genes are TRBV6-2 or TRBV6-3 and TRBJ2-1; TRBD2 matches 15 bases. Germline V lookup: CDR1 MNHEY, CDR2 SVGEGT. Losses at the gene ends were 5 bases for V and 4 bases for J; bases not matched to a gene: 9. CDR3 length: 18 residues. CDR3 nucleotides: TGTGCCAGCAGTCTAGGACTAGCGGGAGGGCCGATGTACAATGAGCAGTTCTTC. Amino acid sequence: CASSLGLAGGPMYNEQFF.

This clonotype was detected only a few times. The rearrangement joins TRBV20-1 to TRBJ2-5; no definite D call. Trimming cost V 2 bases and J 1 base, with 11 bases left between them. Germline V CDR1 and CDR2: DFQATT, SNEGSKA (reference sequence). The CDR3 spans 14 residues. This CDR3 reads CSARTGSPQETQYF. The CDR3, as DNA: TGCAGTGCTAGAACGGGTAGTCCCCAAGAGACCCAGTACTTC.

This clonotype was found a few times. V usage is TRBV19 and J usage is TRBJ2-7; weak D call: TRBD2 (6 bases). This CDR3 is built from 14 residues. Germline V gene sequence: CDR1 LNHDA, CDR2 SQIVND (reference sequence). V lost 6 bases to trimming and J lost 0 bases, with 12 bases between them. The CDR3: CASSPSANSYEQYF. DNA of the CDR3: TGTGCCAGTAGCCCTAGCGCCAACTCCTACGAGCAGTACTTC.

The table lists this clonotype with a few counts. This chain links TRBV28 with TRBJ2-7; possibly TRBD2 for D (6 bases). This CDR3 has 14 amino acids. V shed 3 bases and J shed 6 bases, with 15 bases lying between them. Germline CDR1 is MDHEN and CDR2 is SYDVKM. DNA for the CDR3: TGTGCCAGCAGTTTCAATGTGCGGGGCCCCGAGCAGTACTTC. It translates to CASSFNVRGPEQYF.

Comments on this clonotype: The junction shows a germline mismatch at one end, possibly a read error. The CDR3 DNA is TGTGCCAGCAGTTTCCCGGGACAGTGGTCCTTC. Translating it yields CASSFPGQWSF. The genes are TRBV6-2 or TRBV6-3 and TRBJ2-7; TRBD1 matches at 7 bases. Per the germline V gene, CDR1 is MNHEY and CDR2 is SVGEGT. The CDR3 totals 11 residues.

This clonotype came up many times. The V call is TRBV29-1, the J call TRBJ2-1; 8 bases align to TRBD2. This CDR3 region has 13 residues. Per the germline V gene, CDR1 is SQVTM and CDR2 is ANQGSEA. J gave up 7 bases and V 3 bases, and 5 bases lay outside the gene matches. The DNA for the CDR3 is TGCAGCGTTGACCCTAGCGGGTGGAATGAGCAGTTCTTC. Amino acid sequence: CSVDPSGWNEQFF.

The chain combines TRBV19 with TRBJ2-2; D ambiguous. The CDR3 length is 14 residues. V lost 5 bases to trimming and J lost 4 bases, with 11 bases between them. Looked up from germline, CDR1 is LNHDA and CDR2 is SQIVND (reference sequence). The CDR3 sequence: CASSVPFGTGELFF. DNA of the CDR3: TGTGCCAGTAGTGTCCCTTTTGGCACCGGGGAGCTGTTTTTT.

This clonotype was found a few times. The V call is TRBV29-1, the J call TRBJ2-2; 7 nucleotides line up with TRBD2. The ends lost 4 bases at V and 1 base at J; junction bases unmatched: 6. The CDR3 has 15 amino acids. Looked up from germline, CDR1 is SQVTM and CDR2 is ANQGSEA. The DNA for the CDR3 is TGCAGCGTTGTGGCGCGGGGGAAGAACACCGGGGAGCTGTTTTTT. It encodes CSVVARGKNTGELFF.

This clonotype showed up just a few times. V and J are TRBV28 and TRBJ1-2, with D tentatively TRBD1 (6 bases). The CDR3 contains 14 residues. CDR1 MDHEN and CDR2 SYDVKM come from the germline V gene. The V gene lost 8 bases and the J gene lost 0 bases, with 13 bases spanning the gap. CDR3 coding DNA: TGTGCCAGCTTGACAGGACCGACTAACTATGGCTACACCTTC. This encodes CASLTGPTNYGYTF.

This clonotype has more than one count but fewer than ten. The chain has TRBV5-6 and TRBJ2-3; D remains unclear. CDR3 length: 13 amino acids. Germline CDR1 and CDR2: SGHDT and YYEEEE. V dropped 4 bases and J dropped 11 bases, with 17 bases sitting between them. Written as DNA, the CDR3 is TGTGCCAGCAGCCTGCCGGAATCGGCCATGCAGTATTTT. It is translated as CASSLPESAMQYF.

This clonotype was detected ten times or more. This chain joins TRBV29-1 and TRBJ2-1; 12 bases are a match to TRBD2. The CDR3 spans 15 residues. Germline V gene sequence: CDR1 SQVTM, CDR2 ANQGSEA. The J segment lost 8 bases and the V segment lost 7 bases, leaving 12 bases of the junction unmatched. The CDR3 spells CSAPWLAGGRDEQFF. DNA for the CDR3: TGCAGCGCTCCGTGGCTAGCGGGAGGGCGGGATGAGCAGTTCTTC.